The 15 T cell receptor beta chains below come from one sample, sequenced in a study of shared clonotypes between healthy human individuals. The data were produced by immunoSEQ multiplex PCR, yet TCRdb's version contains in-frame clones alone and is incomplete. Among roughly 380,000 clones listed, roughly 96% were seen once. Sequenced input: memory CD8+ T cells sorted from blood. Subset noted: CD45RO+ cells pooled with CCR7-negative TemRA cells. These receptors originate from a man aged 30-40 years in good health.

The V gene is TRBV25-1, the J gene TRBJ2-3, with D maybe TRBD1 (5 bases). Trimming removed 8 bases at V and 2 bases at J, with 14 bases between. The CDR3 is 14 amino acids. Germline assignment: CDR1 MGHDK and CDR2 SYGVNS. The DNA for the CDR3 is TGTGCCAGCGGAGCTAAGGACAACACAGATACGCAGTATTTT. Its translation: CASGAKDNTDTQYF.

The chain has TRBV5-4 and TRBJ2-3; 10 bases line up with TRBD2. The junction had 9 bases not matched to a gene; V was cut back by 4 bases and J by 4 bases. CDR3 length equals 16 residues. Germline V gene sequence: CDR1 SGHNT, CDR2 YYREEE (reference sequence). CDR3 amino acids: CASSRASGRRADTQYF. For the CDR3, the DNA is TGTGCCAGCAGCAGGGCTAGCGGGAGACGCGCAGATACGCAGTATTTT.

The CDR3 DNA reads as TGCGCCAGCAGCTCGACTAGTATGCTAGCCAAAAACATTCAGTACTTC. Translated, it gives CASSSTSMLAKNIQYF. This chain links TRBV5-1 with TRBJ2-4; maybe TRBD2 (6 bases). V lost 3 bases and J lost 0, with 13 bases in between. Per the germline V gene, CDR1 is SGHRS and CDR2 is YFSETQ. This CDR3 is 16 amino acids long.

The genes are TRBV5-1 and TRBJ2-1; 7 bases are shared with TRBD2. CDR1 and CDR2 from the germline V gene are SGHRS and YFSETQ. This CDR3 comprises 15 residues. The V segment lost 4 bases and the J segment 5 bases; nucleotides outside the gene matches: 9. CDR3 bases: TGCGCCAGCAGCCGCCTAGCGGTAAATAACAATGAGCAGTTCTTC. Translating it yields CASSRLAVNNNEQFF.

V is TRBV6-6 and J is TRBJ2-7, with TRBD2 matching 8 bases. The germline V gene encodes CDR1 MNHNY and CDR2 SVGAGI (reference sequence). CDR3 length: 14 residues. V gave up 2 bases and J gave up 4 bases; unmatched junction bases: 4. Here the CDR3 reads CASSYRAGVYEQYF. The CDR3, as DNA: TGTGCCAGCAGTTACAGAGCGGGAGTGTACGAGCAGTACTTC.

This chain joins TRBV5-4 and TRBJ2-7; 7 nucleotides agree with TRBD2. This CDR3 is 16 amino acids long. Per germline, CDR1 SGHNT and CDR2 YYREEE (reference sequence). Trimming took 0 bases from V and 5 from J; bases not matched to a gene: 11. Here the CDR3 DNA reads TGTGCCAGCAGCTTGGACCTACTAGCGCCCGCTGACGAGCAGTACTTC. It translates to CASSLDLLAPADEQYF.

The chain combines TRBV7-3 with TRBJ2-2; 10 bases agree with TRBD1. Per germline, CDR1 SGHTA and CDR2 FQGTGA. This CDR3 has 14 residues. J was trimmed by 4 bases and V by 6 bases; bases with no gene match: 2. The CDR3 sequence: CASRWTGGTGELFF. The CDR3 nucleotides are TGTGCCAGCAGATGGACAGGGGGCACCGGGGAGCTGTTTTTT.

The genes are TRBV27 and TRBJ1-1; D remains unclear. The V gene's germline CDR1 is MNHEY and CDR2 SMNVEV (reference sequence). Trimming left V 6 bases short and J 0 bases short, with 5 bases between. The CDR3 spans 12 residues. The DNA of the CDR3 is TGTGCCAGCAGGACGGTGAACACTGAAGCTTTCTTT. It is translated as CASRTVNTEAFF.

The rearrangement links TRBV5-1 to TRBJ2-1; D is perhaps TRBD2 (6 bases). Trimming shortened V by 0 bases and J by 4 bases, and 8 bases separated the two germline ends. The CDR3 totals 14 residues. Germline V CDR1 and CDR2: SGHRS, YFSETQ. CDR3 sequence (DNA): TGCGCCAGCAGCTTGGTGCGGGGTTACAATGAGCAGTTCTTC. As protein: CASSLVRGYNEQFF.

The rearrangement uses TRBV6-6 and TRBJ1-3; D is undetermined. Germline values: CDR1 MNHNY, CDR2 SVGAGI (reference sequence). The CDR3 has 15 residues. The V and J ends lost 1 base and 0 bases respectively, with 7 bases between them. DNA of the CDR3: TGTGCCAGCAGTTACTTCCCTACCTCTGGAAACACCATATATTTT. This codes for CASSYFPTSGNTIYF.

This clone was picked up one time. The J gene is TRBJ2-1, the V gene TRBV5-1, with 8 nucleotides matching TRBD2. Trimming cost V 4 bases and J 8 bases; bases outside gene matches: 14. Germline lookup yields CDR1 SGHRS and CDR2 YFSETQ. CDR3 length: 16 amino acids. The CDR3 reads CASSRLAGHPGDEQFF. As DNA, the CDR3 is TGCGCCAGCAGCCGTTTAGCGGGACATCCGGGAGATGAGCAGTTCTTC.

The gene calls are TRBV5-6 and TRBJ2-7; weak D call: TRBD1 (5 bases). The V end lost 4 bases, the J end lost 2 bases, and 7 bases lay between the germline ends. This CDR3 region has 12 residues. Germline loops: CDR1 SGHDT, CDR2 YYEEEE. The CDR3 loop reads CASSGQTYEQYF. CDR3 DNA sequence: TGTGCCAGCAGCGGACAAACCTACGAGCAGTACTTC.

The rearrangement joins TRBV7-9 to TRBJ2-1, with D tentatively TRBD2 (6 bases). The ends were cut back, 2 bases at V and 5 bases at J, with 19 bases in the middle. The CDR3 is 17 residues long. In germline, CDR1 is SEHNR, CDR2 FQNEAQ (reference sequence). The CDR3 sequence: CASSLSLVAGTNNEQFF. CDR3 DNA: TGTGCCAGCAGCTTATCGTTAGTCGCGGGGACCAACAATGAGCAGTTCTTC.

Concerning this clone: One end of the junction fails to match germline, which may point to a read error. This CDR3 is CASSVARGANYGYTF. The CDR3, as DNA: TGTGCCAGCAGCGTAGCCCGTGGAGCTAACTATGGCTACACCTTC. The chain has TRBV7-9 and TRBJ1-2; no clear D. This CDR3 region has 15 residues. CDR1 and CDR2 (germline): SEHNR, FQNEAQ (reference sequence).

The gene calls are TRBV30 and TRBJ2-3; D is possibly TRBD1 (5 bases). The CDR3 covers 15 residues. Germline CDR1 reads GTSNPN; CDR2 reads SVGIG (reference sequence). Trimming removed 0 bases from V and 3 bases from J, with 13 bases in between. The CDR3 region has the DNA TGTGCCTGGAGTGTTGACAGCCCCCAAACAGATACGCAGTATTTT. This encodes CAWSVDSPQTDTQYF.